These 23 T cell receptor beta chains were sequenced from one sample in a study of naive and memory T cell subsets. An equimolar mix of two oligonucleotides served as the beta constant-region primer for TRBC1 and TRBC2. TCRdb re-analysed the UMI-ligation and nested PCR reads in MiXCR, keeping a single row per CDR3 protein. The table has 120,000 to 150,000 distinct CDR3 sequences, approximately 15% seen once. The sequenced material came from naive CD4+ T cells from blood. These receptors all come from a human donor in good health.

The chain is built from TRBV6-1 and TRBJ1-5, with a possible D match to TRBD1 (5 bases). Germline CDR1 and CDR2: MNHNS and SASEGT. This CDR3 is built from 16 residues. V was cut by 3 bases and J by 2 bases, with 14 bases left in between. Here the CDR3 reads CASSEVGAVGNQPQHF. The CDR3, as DNA: TGTGCCAGCAGTGAGGTCGGGGCAGTCGGCAATCAGCCCCAGCATTTT.

The chain couples TRBV27 to TRBJ2-3, with D tentatively TRBD2 (6 bases). The germline CDR1 and CDR2 sequences are MNHEY and SMNVEV (reference sequence). CDR3 size: 16 residues. V was pared by 2 bases and J by 2 bases, with 14 bases between. The CDR3 DNA sequence: TGTGCCAGCAGTTTAGAAAAGCGGGCTATCACAGATACGCAGTATTTT. Translated, it gives CASSLEKRAITDTQYF.

This sequence joins TRBV12-5 and TRBJ1-6, with D possibly matching TRBD1 (5 bases). The CDR3 loop spans 14 amino acids. CDR1 is LGHNT, CDR2 FRNRAP, per germline. Trimming pared 3 bases from V and 7 bases from J, leaving 10 bases between. The CDR3 region is CASGFDRQNSPLHF. DNA of the CDR3: TGTGCTAGTGGTTTTGACAGACAGAATTCACCCCTCCACTTT. Together with reference TRBV12-5 and TRBJ1-6, the CDR3 gives the full variable domain: DARVTQTPRHKVTEMGQEVTMRCQPILGHNTVFWYRQTMMQGLELLAYFRNRAPLDDSGMPKDRFSAEMPDATLATLKIQPSEPRDSAVYFCASGFDRQNSPLHFGNGTRLTVT.

This clonotype has just a few counts. The V and J genes are TRBV2 and TRBJ1-1, with 11 bases that match TRBD1. The CDR3 runs to 15 residues. Germline assignment: CDR1 SNHLY and CDR2 FYNNEI. The V and J ends lost 11 bases and 5 bases, in that order; junction bases with no gene match: 13. DNA for the CDR3: TGTGCCGACACCAGCGGACAGGGGGCAGGGACTGAAGCTTTCTTT. Its translation is CADTSGQGAGTEAFF.

The chain recombines TRBV5-6 with TRBJ2-7, with D perhaps TRBD1 (6 bases). Trimming took off 0 bases at V and 1 base at J, with 8 bases between the two ends. The CDR3 is 14 amino acids. Per germline, CDR1 SGHDT and CDR2 YYEEEE. As DNA, the CDR3 is TGTGCCAGCAGCTTGGTTGGACAGTCCTACGAGCAGTACTTC. The encoded protein is CASSLVGQSYEQYF.

The rearrangement links TRBV28 to TRBJ2-7; TRBD2 is a possible D gene (7 bases). CDR3 length: 17 residues. In germline, CDR1 is MDHEN, CDR2 SYDVKM. V dropped 2 bases and J dropped 9 bases, with 26 bases sitting between them. Written as DNA, the CDR3 is TGTGCCAGCAGTTTAGGGGTTGGCAGGGGAGGCGGGAGCGGGCAGTACTTC. Translated, it gives CASSLGVGRGGGSGQYF.

This clonotype turned up a few times. The chain recombines TRBV20-1 with TRBJ2-3; maybe TRBD2 (6 bases). Germline V gene sequence: CDR1 DFQATT, CDR2 SNEGSKA (reference sequence). The CDR3 has 14 residues. The V end was cut by 5 bases, the J end by 1 base, with 13 bases between. This chain's CDR3 is CSARTTSGTDTQYF. CDR3 DNA: TGCAGTGCTCGAACGACTAGTGGCACAGATACGCAGTATTTT.

The CDR3 DNA follows: TGTGCCAGCAGCGTGGGGGTGACATCCAATCAGCCCCAGCATTTT. Protein sequence: CASSVGVTSNQPQHF. The chain has TRBV7-9 and TRBJ1-5; the D gene is possibly TRBD1 (5 bases). The ends were cut back, 5 bases at V and 3 bases at J, with 14 bases in the middle. This CDR3 has 15 residues. Germline V lookup: CDR1 SEHNR, CDR2 FQNEAQ (reference sequence).

This clonotype was detected only a few times. V usage is TRBV7-2 and J usage is TRBJ1-5, with 8 positions matching TRBD1. The J segment lost 8 bases and the V segment lost 1 base, leaving 7 bases of the junction unmatched. The CDR3 runs to 15 residues. In germline, CDR1 is SGHTA, CDR2 FQGNSA. The CDR3 coding sequence is TGTGCCAGCAGCTTAGAACGGACAGGGCTGAAGCCCCAGCATTTT. Amino acids: CASSLERTGLKPQHF. Supplemented by reference TRBV7-2 and TRBJ1-5, the full variable domain reads GAGVSQSPSNKVTEKGKDVELRCDPISGHTALYWYRQSLGQGLEFLIYFQGNSAPDKSGLPSDRFSAERTGGSVSTLTIQRTQQEDSAVYLCASSLERTGLKPQHFGDGTRLSIL.

This clonotype was counted ten times or more. The chain joins TRBV28 to TRBJ2-7; D tentatively reads TRBD1 or TRBD2 (5 bases each). This CDR3 has 13 amino acids. The ends were cut back, 6 bases at V and 3 bases at J, with 12 bases in the middle. Germline CDR1 MDHEN, CDR2 SYDVKM. This CDR3 reads CASRPGPIYEQYF. DNA of the CDR3: TGTGCCAGCAGGCCGGGACCGATCTACGAGCAGTACTTC.

The rearrangement links TRBV3-1 to TRBJ2-5; D perhaps matches TRBD2 (5 bases). The germline CDR1 and CDR2 sequences are LGHDT and YNNKEL (reference sequence). Trimming left V 5 bases short and J 4 bases short, with 23 bases between. The CDR3 extends over 17 amino acids. The CDR3 nucleotides are TGTGCCAGCAGCGCACGCTACAGAGCGGAGGCAAGAGAGACCCAGTACTTC. Its translation is CASSARYRAEARETQYF.

This clonotype was seen a handful of times. The rearrangement joins TRBV20-1 to TRBJ1-2, with D maybe TRBD1 (5 bases). Trimming shortened V by 2 bases and J by 4 bases, and 8 bases separated the two germline ends. The CDR3 runs to 12 residues. CDR1 DFQATT and CDR2 SNEGSKA come from the germline V gene (reference sequence). As DNA, the CDR3 is TGCAGTGCTAGAACGGGGACCTATGGCTACACCTTC. It yields the protein CSARTGTYGYTF.

The chain recombines TRBV25-1 with TRBJ1-5; no definite D call. Trimming left V 4 bases short and J 0 bases short, with 7 bases between. Germline V CDR1 and CDR2: MGHDK, SYGVNS. The CDR3 sequence is 14 residues long. CDR3 protein: CASSATDSNQPQHF. CDR3 coding DNA: TGTGCCAGCAGTGCAACAGATAGCAATCAGCCCCAGCATTTT.

The genes are TRBV18 and TRBJ2-7; 8 bases match TRBD2. Per the germline V gene, CDR1 is KGHSH and CDR2 is LQKENI. The CDR3 is 15 amino acids. V lost 3 bases to trimming and J lost 2 bases; unmatched junction nucleotides: 6. CDR3 DNA sequence: TGTGCCAGCTCACCTTATAGCGGGGCCCCCTACGAGCAGTACTTC. Translating it yields CASSPYSGAPYEQYF.

This clonotype was seen a handful of times. Here the CDR3 reads CATSAGLAVNNEQFF. In DNA, the CDR3 is TGTGCCACCAGTGCGGGACTAGCGGTAAACAATGAGCAGTTCTTC. The chain couples TRBV24-1 to TRBJ2-1, with TRBD2 identical over 11 bases. Germline-derived CDR1 and CDR2 are KGHDR and SFDVKD. V lost 5 bases and J lost 5; bases outside the gene matches: 4. CDR3 length: 15 residues.

The V and J genes are TRBV9 and TRBJ2-3; TRBD2 is a possible D gene (5 bases). The CDR3 length is 15 residues. Germline V gene data show CDR1 as SGDLS and CDR2 as YYNGEE. V lost 4 bases to trimming and J lost 2 bases, with 14 bases between them. CDR3 nucleotide sequence: TGTGCCAGCAGCCCTCGGAGGATGACCACAGATACGCAGTATTTT. Its translation is CASSPRRMTTDTQYF.

The sample holds a few counts of this clonotype. The chain links TRBV20-1 to TRBJ2-7, with 8 bases that match TRBD1. Germline V CDR1 and CDR2: DFQATT, SNEGSKA (reference sequence). V lost 6 bases, J lost 7 bases, and 11 bases stayed unmatched. The CDR3 is made up of 13 amino acids. CDR3 nucleotides: TGCAGTGCAAGAAGGACAGGGTTGGATGAGCAGTACTTC. It translates to CSARRTGLDEQYF.

The J gene is TRBJ2-7, the V gene TRBV7-6; tentative D call: TRBD1 (5 bases). Germline lookup yields CDR1 SGHVS and CDR2 FNYEAQ. The CDR3 has 14 residues. Trimming stripped 0 bases from V and 2 bases from J, with 8 bases between. The DNA of the CDR3 is TGTGCCAGCAGCTTAGCCCAGGGCCCCTACGAGCAGTACTTC. Its protein product is CASSLAQGPYEQYF.

The V and J genes are TRBV20-1 and TRBJ2-1; the match to TRBD2 covers 9 bases. CDR1 DFQATT and CDR2 SNEGSKA come from the germline V gene (reference sequence). Unmatched junction bases numbered 7, after V lost 3 bases and J lost 4 bases. The CDR3 is 15 residues long. The CDR3 region is CSARTSGLLYNEQFF. The DNA of the CDR3 is TGCAGTGCTAGGACTAGCGGATTATTATACAATGAGCAGTTCTTC.

This clonotype appeared a few times. The chain carries TRBV7-9 and TRBJ2-6, with 11 bases fitting TRBD1. The junction had 8 bases not matched to a gene; V was cut back by 4 bases and J by 6 bases. Germline loops: CDR1 SEHNR, CDR2 FQNEAQ (reference sequence). The CDR3 is 17 amino acids. The CDR3 spells CASSSSRTGGEANVLTF. DNA for the CDR3: TGTGCCAGCAGCTCATCACGGACAGGGGGCGAGGCCAACGTCCTGACTTTC.

This chain joins TRBV6-2 or TRBV6-3 and TRBJ1-1; 7 nucleotides agree with TRBD1. The V gene's germline CDR1 is MNHEY and CDR2 SVGEGT. The CDR3 sequence is 15 residues long. With V trimmed by 6 bases and J by 1 base, 8 bases remained unmatched. CDR3 nucleotide sequence: TGTGCCAGCAGCCCAAGACAGGGAGGGAACACTGAAGCTTTCTTT. This encodes CASSPRQGGNTEAFF.

The CDR3 reads CASSLWDRALGDTQYF. CDR3 nucleotides: TGTGCCAGCAGTTTATGGGACAGGGCCCTAGGAGATACGCAGTATTTT. The J gene is TRBJ2-3, the V gene TRBV12-3 or TRBV12-4; 9 bases map to TRBD1. CDR3 length: 16 amino acids. V lost 2 bases to trimming and J lost 5 bases; unmatched junction nucleotides: 8.

This clonotype was counted at least ten times. The chain joins TRBV28 to TRBJ2-7; D gene ambiguous. Germline V lookup: CDR1 MDHEN, CDR2 SYDVKM. The CDR3 consists of 13 residues. With 3 bases removed from V and 2 bases from J, the gap between germline ends came to 8 bases. CDR3 coding DNA: TGTGCCAGCAGTTTGGACGGCCCCTACGAGCAGTACTTC. Amino acids: CASSLDGPYEQYF.